One sample yielded the 15 T cell receptor beta chains listed below, sequenced in a study of blood T cell repertoires in COVID-19. The table came from immunoSEQ multiplex PCR; TCRdb's copy has only in-frame clones and leaves some out. The sample yields 210,000 or so clones, roughly 89% seen once. The sample taken for sequencing was peripheral blood. The receptors here all came from a middle-aged man with acute or convalescent COVID-19.

This chain uses TRBV25-1 with TRBJ1-4, with 7 positions matching TRBD1. This CDR3 comprises 17 residues. The V gene's germline CDR1 is MGHDK and CDR2 SYGVNS. V lost 0 bases and J lost 3; bases outside the gene matches: 7. The CDR3 bases are TGTGCCAGCAGTGAATACGGCAGGGGGAAGGCTAATGAAAAACTGTTTTTT. This codes for CASSEYGRGKANEKLFF. The variable domain in full, completed from reference TRBV25-1 and TRBJ1-4, reads EADIYQTPRYLVIGTGKKITLECSQTMGHDKMYWYQQDPGMELHLIHYSYGVNSTEKGDLSSESTVSRIRTEHFPLTLESARPSHTSQYLCASSEYGRGKANEKLFFGSGTQLSVL.

J is TRBJ1-2 and V is TRBV3-1 (or the pseudogene TRBV3-2); D perhaps matches TRBD1 (5 bases). CDR3 length: 15 amino acids. Germline assignment: CDR1 LGHDT and CDR2 YNNKEL (reference sequence). Trimming pared 1 base from V and 7 bases from J, leaving 16 bases between. CDR3 nucleotides: TGTGCCAGCAGCCAAGCGGCCAGGGATGCATTTGGCTACACCTTC. This sequence encodes CASSQAARDAFGYTF.

The V gene is TRBV10-3, the J gene TRBJ1-2, with D tentatively TRBD1 (6 bases). The CDR3 spans 15 residues. The germline V gene has CDR1 ENHRY and CDR2 SYGVKD. Deletions cut 0 bases from V and 7 bases from J, with 15 bases between. The CDR3 region has the DNA TGTGCCATCAGTGAGTCGGATTCGTGGACAGCTGGCTACACCTTC. It translates to CAISESDSWTAGYTF.

This rearrangement joins TRBV7-9 to TRBJ2-7, with a possible D match to TRBD2 (5 bases). The CDR3 is 15 residues long. V lost 4 bases and J 2 bases, leaving 15 bases between the germline ends. Germline CDR1 and CDR2: SEHNR and FQNEAQ (reference sequence). The CDR3 loop is CASSSPGVPPYEQYF. In nucleotides, the CDR3 is TGTGCCAGCAGCTCCCCCGGGGTCCCCCCCTACGAGCAGTACTTC.

The gene calls are TRBV10-3 and TRBJ1-1, with D perhaps TRBD1 (5 bases). CDR3 length: 13 amino acids. V dropped 7 bases and J dropped 1 base, with 10 bases sitting between them. CDR1 and CDR2 from the germline V gene are ENHRY and SYGVKD. DNA of the CDR3: TGTGCCATCAACGCAGGGCCGAACACTGAAGCTTTCTTT. This encodes CAINAGPNTEAFF.

This clone was found once. The chain links TRBV12-5 to TRBJ2-1, with D maybe TRBD1 (5 bases). The CDR3 loop spans 13 amino acids. Germline CDR1 LGHNT, CDR2 FRNRAP. The V end lost 0 bases, the J end lost 8 bases, and 8 bases lay between the germline ends. In DNA, the CDR3 is TGTGCTAGTGGTTTGGTAATCAGGGATGAGCAGTTCTTC. It translates to CASGLVIRDEQFF.

The chain is built from TRBV5-1 and TRBJ1-4; D may be TRBD1 (5 bases). The CDR3 totals 13 residues. V lost 0 bases to trimming and J lost 8 bases, with 8 bases between them. Germline CDR1 and CDR2: SGHRS and YFSETQ. CDR3 loop: CASSLGQWEKLFF. The CDR3 DNA reads TGCGCCAGCAGCTTGGGACAGTGGGAAAAACTGTTTTTT. Together with reference TRBV5-1 and TRBJ1-4, the CDR3 gives the full variable domain: KAGVTQTPRYLIKTRGQQVTLSCSPISGHRSVSWYQQTPGQGLQFLFEYFSETQRNKGNFPGRFSGRQFSNSRSEMNVSTLELGDSALYLCASSLGQWEKLFFGSGTQLSVL.

In its sample, this clone was seen once. The genes are TRBV15 and TRBJ1-1; D gene ambiguous. V lost 6 bases and J lost 6, with 20 bases in between. This CDR3 is 15 amino acids long. Per the germline V gene, CDR1 is LNHNV and CDR2 is YYDKDF (reference sequence). CDR3 in amino acids: CATSEIGPDLAEAFF. As DNA, the CDR3 is TGTGCCACCAGTGAGATTGGACCGGACTTAGCTGAAGCTTTCTTT. Supplemented by reference TRBV15 and TRBJ1-1, the full variable domain reads DAMVIQNPRYQVTQFGKPVTLSCSQTLNHNVMYWYQQKSSQAPKLLFHYYDKDFNNEADTPDNFQSRRPNTSFCFLDIRSPGLGDTAMYLCATSEIGPDLAEAFFGQGTRLTVV.

The chain combines TRBV4-2 with TRBJ1-4; the D gene is possibly TRBD1 (5 bases). From germline, CDR1 is LGHNA and CDR2 YNFKEQ. CDR3 size: 13 residues. Trimming left V 3 bases short and J 8 bases short, with 10 bases between. CDR3 nucleotide sequence: TGTGCCAGCAGCCAGGCCGGGGGGGAAAAACTGTTTTTT. Translated: CASSQAGGEKLFF.

This chain links TRBV24-1 with TRBJ2-1; TRBD2 aligns across 11 bases. Per the germline V gene, CDR1 is KGHDR and CDR2 is SFDVKD. The CDR3 totals 15 residues. V was clipped by 9 bases and J by 6 bases; unmatched bases: 9. CDR3 protein: CATASSGGIVNEQFF. CDR3 DNA sequence: TGTGCCACCGCTTCTAGCGGGGGGATCGTCAATGAGCAGTTCTTC.

A note on this clone: It may be a read error: a sequence one base away is much more abundant. J is TRBJ2-2 and V is TRBV27; TRBD1 matches 10 bases. The germline V gene encodes CDR1 MNHEY and CDR2 SMNVEV (reference sequence). The trim removed 2 bases at V and 3 bases at J, leaving 0 bases unmatched. There are 15 residues in the CDR3. The CDR3 DNA sequence: TGTGCCAGCAGTTTAGGACAGGGGGACACCGGGGAGCTGTTTTTT. This gives the protein CASSLGQGDTGELFF.

The chain uses TRBV5-5 and TRBJ1-5; a possible D gene is TRBD1 (6 bases). Between the trimmed V and J ends, which lost 6 bases and 6 bases, there was a span of 16 bases. CDR1 and CDR2 (germline): SGHKS, YYEKEE (reference sequence). This CDR3 has 14 amino acids. The CDR3 DNA reads as TGTGCCAGCACATCGGGCCAGGGGAGTCAGCCCCAGCATTTT. It codes for CASTSGQGSQPQHF.

The CDR3 protein is CASSWADTIYF. Written as DNA, the CDR3 is TGTGCCAGCAGCTGGGCAGACACCATATATTTT. The chain has TRBV5-6 and TRBJ1-3; D is uncertain. The CDR3 spans 11 residues. Germline CDR1 SGHDT, CDR2 YYEEEE. Deletions cut 3 bases from V and 8 bases from J, with 6 bases between. Full variable domain (rest looked up from reference TRBV5-6 and TRBJ1-3): DAGVTQSPTHLIKTRGQQVTLRCSPKSGHDTVSWYQQALGQGPQFIFQYYEEEERQRGNFPDRFSGHQFPNYSSELNVNALLLGDSALYLCASSWADTIYFGEGSWLTVV.

As to this clone: Sequence at one end of the junction differs from germline and may be a read error. For the CDR3, the DNA is TGTGCCAGTAGGAGGGACACCGTGGTATTT. This translates into CASRRDTVVF. The chain carries TRBV19 and TRBJ1-4, with D perhaps TRBD1 (6 bases). The CDR3 runs 10 residues. The germline V gene encodes CDR1 LNHDA and CDR2 SQIVND (reference sequence). The full variable domain, in which reference TRBV19 and TRBJ1-4 provide the parts outside the CDR3, is DGGITQSPKYLFRKEGQNVTLSCEQNLNHDAMYWYRQDPGQGLRLIYYSQIVNDFQKGDIAEGYSVSREKKESFPLTVTSAQKNPTAFYLCASRRDTVVFGSGTQLSVL.

This clone was seen many times. The genes are TRBV9 and TRBJ1-4, with D tentatively TRBD1 (6 bases). CDR1 is SGDLS, CDR2 YYNGEE, per germline. This CDR3 region has 17 residues. Trimming pared 0 bases from V and 3 bases from J, leaving 15 bases between. CDR3: CASSVEGGLGANEKLFF. The CDR3 DNA reads TGTGCCAGCAGCGTAGAAGGGGGATTGGGGGCTAATGAAAAACTGTTTTTT.